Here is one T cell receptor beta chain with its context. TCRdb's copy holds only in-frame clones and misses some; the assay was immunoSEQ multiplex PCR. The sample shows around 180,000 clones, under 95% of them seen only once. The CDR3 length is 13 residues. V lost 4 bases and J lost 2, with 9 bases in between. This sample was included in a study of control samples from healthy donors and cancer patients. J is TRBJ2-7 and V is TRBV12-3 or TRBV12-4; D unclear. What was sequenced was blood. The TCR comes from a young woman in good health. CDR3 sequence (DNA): TGTGCCAGCAGTTCAAATACACCCTACGAGCAGTACTTC. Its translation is CASSSNTPYEQYF.